This paragraph covers one T cell receptor (beta chain) sequence. This clone was counted only a few times. The specificity of this receptor is unknown. No base-level quality is on record; no much larger clone is a single base apart. Enrolling through a virtual design, the prospective study's participants ranged in age from about 18 to 89 years and lived across 24 United States geographic areas. In the prospective study, participants were assigned to cohorts based on the clinical history participants reported in a screening survey and a study questionnaire. For ImmuneRACE Cohort 3, a participant was defined as recovered based on two consecutive negative NP/OP PCR tests, clearance by a healthcare professional, or resolution of symptoms. In the prospective study, whole blood, serum and a nasopharyngeal or oropharyngeal swab were collected from each participant by mobile phlebotomists. Prospective study participants could optionally give additional blood draws and questionnaires over a roughly two-month period. Blood samples from the prospective study were shipped frozen or at room temperature prior to DNA extraction.

TCRbeta CDR3 regions were amplified from genomic DNA by means of the immunoSEQ Assay, a bias-controlled multiplex PCR. The authors' analysis ran thus. Within the assay, amplification of reference gene primers was used to estimate how many nucleated cells each sample contained. To quantify the absolute abundance of each unique TCRbeta CDR3 rearrangement, sequence reads were collapsed and filtered. For each sample, productive Simpson clonality was calculated by taking the square root of Simpson's diversity index across productive rearrangements. TCRdb retrieved this table from immuneACCESS and kept in-frame rearrangements only. Not all clones are present; in checked studies, unresolved V genes account for under half, and no reason is known for the remainder. The DNA was the basis for D and trimming; V, J and clone size are from that table. This sample comprises around 450,000 clones, roughly nine tenths of them detected only once. The top ten clonotypes cover about 0.7% of the sample.

The sample belongs to a study of blood T cell repertoires in COVID-19 (dated by TCRdb to the early 2020s). Study-level background: Collaborator samples came from the United States, Italy and Spain and covered acute and convalescent phases of COVID-19. The material from the prospective study consisted of cDNA or gDNA derived from T cells, B-cell-depleted T cells, or PBMCs. The dataset comprised deeply sampled blood TCRbeta repertoires from subjects exposed to, actively infected with, or recovered from COVID-19. The repertoires were released in a freely available public database intended as a resource for research on the immune response to SARS-CoV-2. Samples were obtained from the ongoing ImmuneRACE study (first 160 participants) and from some 1,200 subjects provided by 6 global collaborators. The sample metadata nearly always contained a de-identified subject ID, COVID-19 status, age in years and sex. Where HLA class I and class II types were available, the types were taken from metadata supplied by the sample provider, not from assay-based typing. On the study overall, not on this receptor specifically: Clinical and demographic metadata were provided uncurated, with the amount varying by source and participant.

V and J lose 0 bases and 2 bases, and a span of 23 bases separates them. There are 21 amino acids in the CDR3, from cysteine to phenylalanine inclusive. The read is trimmed to its CDR3 DNA, 63 bases read in frame from base 1. CDR1 and CDR2, per the germline V gene, are MGHRA and YSYEKL. The sequence came from a woman aged 18-29 years who had recovered from COVID-19. The V and J segments used are TRBV4-1 and TRBJ1-6, with TRBD1 perhaps the D gene, on 6 matching bases. Source material: PBMCs or T cells enriched from blood (not recorded which). The nucleotide sequence is TGCGCCAGCAGCCAAGAAACGGTCAGGGGCCTCACTTCCCCCTATAATTCACCCCTCCACTTT. Its coded protein is CASSQETVRGLTSPYNSPLHF.